The next 15 T cell receptor beta chains were all read from a single sample in a study of T-cell reconstitution after alpha-beta-depleted transplantation in children. Unique molecular identifiers were used to barcode this TCRbeta library. One entry per CDR3 protein results from TCRdb running MiXCR on the PCR reads. In the table there are 70,000 to 95,000 distinct CDR3 sequences, 15% of which are singletons. The source material was PBMCs, mostly from graft donor cells, sampled 180 days after TCRalphabeta/CD19-depleted stem cell transplant. The receptor source for this set is a male patient between 2 and 15 years old who had a stem cell transplant for acute lymphoblastic leukemia, so the T cells may come from the graft donor.

This clonotype was detected ten times or more. This rearrangement joins TRBV20-1 to TRBJ2-2, with TRBD2 matching over 11 bases. CDR1 is DFQATT and CDR2 is SNEGSKA in the germline V gene (reference sequence). CDR3 length: 17 amino acids. The V gene end was trimmed by 6 bases and the J gene end by 0 bases; junction bases not matched to a gene: 9. In DNA form, the CDR3 reads TGCAGTGCCGGATTAGTTAGCGGGGGGGCGAACACCGGGGAGCTGTTTTTT. Encoded protein: CSAGLVSGGANTGELFF.

V is TRBV24-1 and J is TRBJ1-2; weak D call: TRBD1 (5 bases). Between the trimmed V and J ends, which lost 5 bases and 4 bases, there was a span of 7 bases. In germline, CDR1 is KGHDR, CDR2 SFDVKD. The CDR3 is 12 residues long. The CDR3 region is CATSGDSYGYTF. CDR3 DNA sequence: TGTGCCACCAGTGGAGACAGCTATGGCTACACCTTC.

As for this clonotype: A much larger clone lies a single base off, so this may be a read error. The J gene is TRBJ2-7, the V gene TRBV5-1; weak D call: TRBD2 (5 bases). CDR3 length equals 13 residues. V gave up 8 bases and J gave up 2 bases, with 14 bases separating them. CDR1 SGHRS and CDR2 YFSETQ come from the germline V gene. The DNA for the CDR3 is TGCGCCAGGAGGGAGACACCTACCTACGAGCAGTACTTC. Protein: CARRETPTYEQYF.

The rearrangement joins TRBV12-3 or TRBV12-4 to TRBJ1-1; D remains ambiguous. The CDR3 is made up of 19 amino acids. V was pared by 1 base and J by 6 bases, with 27 bases between. The DNA of the CDR3 is TGTGCCAGCAGTTTAGGTTCGTGGTCCGTAAATCTAAAGGGCTCTGAAGCTTTCTTT. Amino acids: CASSLGSWSVNLKGSEAFF.

This clonotype has just a few counts. V is TRBV3-1 and J is TRBJ2-1; D possibly corresponds to TRBD2 (6 bases). The V gene lost 2 bases and the J gene lost 4 bases, with 18 bases spanning the gap. CDR1 is LGHDT and CDR2 is YNNKEL in the germline V gene (reference sequence). This CDR3 has 17 amino acids. The chain's CDR3 is CASSQSFGTCGYNEQFF. The DNA for the CDR3 is TGTGCCAGCAGCCAAAGCTTCGGGACTTGCGGTTACAATGAGCAGTTCTTC.

The gene calls are TRBV5-1 and TRBJ2-2; TRBD2 matches at 8 bases. CDR3 length equals 16 residues. J gave up 1 base and V 4 bases, and 6 bases lay outside the gene matches. The germline V gene has CDR1 SGHRS and CDR2 YFSETQ. The CDR3 sequence: CASSPPAGENTGELFF. As DNA, the CDR3 is TGCGCCAGCAGCCCCCCAGCGGGGGAGAACACCGGGGAGCTGTTTTTT.

The chain couples TRBV7-9 to TRBJ2-1; 8 bases align to TRBD2. V lost 5 bases to trimming and J lost 0 bases; unmatched junction nucleotides: 3. From germline, CDR1 is SEHNR and CDR2 FQNEAQ (reference sequence). The CDR3 consists of 15 residues. The CDR3 nucleotides are TGTGCCAGCAGCGGCGGGGGGAACTCCTACAATGAGCAGTTCTTC. It translates to CASSGGGNSYNEQFF.

This chain links TRBV29-1 with TRBJ1-2, with TRBD1 identical over 7 bases. The germline CDR1 and CDR2 sequences are SQVTM and ANQGSEA. This CDR3 has 13 amino acids. V shed 6 bases, J shed 3 bases, and the junction held 7 bases outside the gene matches. DNA for the CDR3: TGCAGCGTGATTACCGGGACAGACTATGGCTACACCTTC. It yields the protein CSVITGTDYGYTF.

This sequence joins TRBV20-1 and TRBJ1-3, with D possibly matching TRBD1 (5 bases). This CDR3 is built from 15 residues. The germline gives CDR1 DFQATT, CDR2 SNEGSKA (reference sequence). V lost 6 bases and J 4 bases, leaving 19 bases between the germline ends. Here the CDR3 DNA reads TGCAGTGCCCCCGTCCAGGGCTCTGGGGGAAACACCATATATTTT. Translated: CSAPVQGSGGNTIYF.

In this sample, this clonotype turned up a few times. The V call is TRBV11-2, the J call TRBJ2-7; D possibly corresponds to TRBD2 (6 bases). Trimming took off 1 base at V and 4 bases at J, with 8 bases between the two ends. The CDR3 contains 13 residues. CDR1 and CDR2 (germline): SGHAT, FQNNGV. CDR3 in DNA: TGTGCCAGCAGCTTAGGGACTACGTACGAGCAGTACTTC. Its protein is CASSLGTTYEQYF.

This clonotype was picked up many times. V gene TRBV5-5 combines with J gene TRBJ2-3; a weak D match, TRBD1 (5 bases). The CDR3 sequence is 14 residues long. Looked up from germline, CDR1 is SGHKS and CDR2 is YYEKEE (reference sequence). V gave up 1 base and J gave up 1 base, with 7 bases separating them. Here the CDR3 reads CASSLQGGTDTQYF. CDR3 coding DNA: TGTGCCAGCAGCTTGCAGGGTGGCACAGATACGCAGTATTTT.

V usage is TRBV5-1 and J usage is TRBJ1-2, with TRBD1 as a possible D gene (5 bases). Trimming pared 3 bases from V and 6 bases from J, leaving 18 bases between. The CDR3 contains 15 residues. The germline CDR1 and CDR2 sequences are SGHRS and YFSETQ. The CDR3 reads CASSWDPKVSDGYTF. The DNA of the CDR3 is TGCGCCAGCAGCTGGGACCCCAAGGTTTCGGATGGCTACACCTTC.

This clonotype has just a few counts. The J gene is TRBJ1-2, the V gene TRBV10-3, with TRBD1 identical over 10 bases. Germline V CDR1 and CDR2: ENHRY, SYGVKD. This CDR3 contains 14 residues. Trimming cost V 7 bases and J 5 bases; bases outside gene matches: 7. As DNA, the CDR3 is TGTGCCATCACCCGAGGGACAGGGGAATATGGCTACACCTTC. It codes for CAITRGTGEYGYTF.

This clonotype is medium-sized by share. The V gene is TRBV4-2, the J gene TRBJ2-7; TRBD1 agrees at 8 bases. This CDR3 comprises 16 residues. Germline V gives CDR1 LGHNA, CDR2 YNFKEQ. J lost 0 bases, V lost 0 bases, and 4 bases had no gene match. This CDR3 reads CASSQDTGGASYEQYF. In DNA, the CDR3 is TGTGCCAGCAGCCAAGACACAGGGGGAGCCTCCTACGAGCAGTACTTC.

The V and J genes are TRBV20-1 and TRBJ2-5; 8 nucleotides line up with TRBD1. V shed 3 bases, J shed 6 bases, and the junction held 9 bases outside the gene matches. The CDR3 is 14 residues long. The V gene's germline CDR1 is DFQATT and CDR2 SNEGSKA (reference sequence). The CDR3 nucleotides read TGCAGTGCTAGTTTATCAGGGGGCGTCAAGACCCAGTACTTC. Protein: CSASLSGGVKTQYF.